This entry describes one TCR beta chain. This specimen belongs to a study of T-cell reconstitution after alpha-beta-depleted transplantation in children. Preparing the TCRbeta library involved the use of unique molecular identifiers. A single record per CDR3 protein comes from TCRdb applying MiXCR to the PCR reads. The top ten clones hold 8% to 9.5% of a sample with 100,000 to 120,000 distinct CDR3 sequences, 10% to 13% of them seen once. CDR3 length equals 15 residues. V was pared by 0 bases and J by 5 bases, with 14 bases between. Germline V gene lookup returns CDR1 MGHRA and CDR2 YSYEKL. The TCR was taken from a human donor who donated a stem cell graft to a child with acute lymphoblastic leukemia. The chain joins TRBV4-1 to TRBJ2-7; D is unresolved. The sample here was PBMCs from the stem cell graft donor, taken from the stem cell graft. The CDR3 bases are TGCGCCAGCAGCCAAGAATCTCTAGAAATTAACGAGCAGTACTTC. Protein: CASSQESLEINEQYF.